What follows is one TCR beta chain and its context. What it binds is not known. The data belong to a study of T cell responses to AZD1222 COVID-19 vaccine. The CDR3 totals 15 residues. CDR1 is KGHSH and CDR2 is LQKENI in the germline V gene. Trimming pared 2 bases from V and 8 bases from J, leaving 15 bases between. Doses given second, at about 4 or about 12 weeks, were pooled. Study observations and caveats: The donor group comprised mostly white British people and more females; the analysis possibly underestimated clonal diversity. Baseline seropositives among AZD1222 recipients totaled only five to seven. No day 14 peak samples; only post-peak repertoires were characterized.

This table comes from immunoSEQ multiplex PCR, and its TCRdb copy is limited to in-frame clones, with some not included. The sample consists of about 120,000 clones, over 80% of them appearing once. This TCR came from an adult who received the AZD1222 COVID-19 vaccine. Specimen: peripheral blood, collected 28 days after the second AZD1222 dose. The V call is TRBV18, the J call TRBJ1-4; D ambiguous. The CDR3 here is CASSPSDPLREKLFF. CDR3 DNA sequence: TGTGCCAGCTCACCATCCGACCCCCTGAGGGAAAAACTGTTTTTT.